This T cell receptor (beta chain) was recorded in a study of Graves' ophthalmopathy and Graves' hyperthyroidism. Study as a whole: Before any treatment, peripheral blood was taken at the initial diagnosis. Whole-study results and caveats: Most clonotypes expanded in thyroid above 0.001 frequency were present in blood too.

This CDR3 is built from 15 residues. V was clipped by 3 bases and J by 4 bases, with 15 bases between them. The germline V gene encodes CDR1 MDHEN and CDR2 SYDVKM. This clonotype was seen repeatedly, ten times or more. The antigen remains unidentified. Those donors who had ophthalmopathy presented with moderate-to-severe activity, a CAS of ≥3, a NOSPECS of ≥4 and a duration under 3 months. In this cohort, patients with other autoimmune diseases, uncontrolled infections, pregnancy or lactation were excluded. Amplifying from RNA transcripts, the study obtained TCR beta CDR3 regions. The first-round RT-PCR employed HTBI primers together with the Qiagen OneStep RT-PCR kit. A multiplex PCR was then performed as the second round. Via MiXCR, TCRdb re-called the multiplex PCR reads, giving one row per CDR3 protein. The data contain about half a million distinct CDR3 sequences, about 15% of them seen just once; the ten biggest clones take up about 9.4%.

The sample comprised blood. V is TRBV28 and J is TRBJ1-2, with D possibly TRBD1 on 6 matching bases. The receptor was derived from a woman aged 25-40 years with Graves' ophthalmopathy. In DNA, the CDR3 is TGTGCCAGCAGTTTCAGTCTGCCAGGGGCCTATGGCTACACCTTC. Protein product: CASSFSLPGAYGYTF.